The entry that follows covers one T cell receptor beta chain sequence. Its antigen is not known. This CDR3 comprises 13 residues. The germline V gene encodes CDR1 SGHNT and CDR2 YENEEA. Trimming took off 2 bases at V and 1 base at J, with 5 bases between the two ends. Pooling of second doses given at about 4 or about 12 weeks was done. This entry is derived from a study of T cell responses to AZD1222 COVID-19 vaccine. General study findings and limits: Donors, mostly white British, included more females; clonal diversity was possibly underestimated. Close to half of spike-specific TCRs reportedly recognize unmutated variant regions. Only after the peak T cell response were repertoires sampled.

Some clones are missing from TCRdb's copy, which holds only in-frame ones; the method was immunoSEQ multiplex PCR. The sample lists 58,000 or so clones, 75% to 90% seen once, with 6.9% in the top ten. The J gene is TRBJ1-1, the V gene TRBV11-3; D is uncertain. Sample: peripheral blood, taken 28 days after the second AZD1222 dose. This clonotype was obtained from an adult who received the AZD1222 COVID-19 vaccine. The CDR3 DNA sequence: TGTGCCAGCAGCTTATTGCCGAACACTGAAGCTTTCTTT. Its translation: CASSLLPNTEAFF.